The 3 T cell receptor beta chains given below trace back to one sample, sequenced in a study of blood T cell repertoires in COVID-19. Data came from immunoSEQ multiplex PCR; TCRdb stores just in-frame clones and leaves some out. The data contain about 310,000 clones, roughly nine tenths of them seen just once; the ten biggest clones take up 2.5% to 3.5%. Material: peripheral blood. These receptors were taken from a woman in her thirties with COVID-19, enrolled during active disease.

The chain joins TRBV2 to TRBJ2-2; D ambiguous. Trimming took off 11 bases at V and 5 bases at J, with 12 bases between the two ends. The CDR3 spans 12 residues. Germline V gene data show CDR1 as SNHLY and CDR2 as FYNNEI. CDR3 coding DNA: TGTGCCGCGATTGCCACTACCGGGGAGCTGTTTTTT. It encodes CAAIATTGELFF.

This rearrangement joins TRBV5-1 to TRBJ1-2; D ambiguous. Per germline, CDR1 SGHRS and CDR2 YFSETQ. With 0 bases removed from V and 0 bases from J, the gap between germline ends came to 12 bases. This CDR3 has 16 residues. In nucleotides, the CDR3 is TGCGCCAGCAGCTTGGGGTACAGACCTTCTAACTATGGCTACACCTTC. It yields the protein CASSLGYRPSNYGYTF.

This CDR3 reads CASSQGSFVLDRYGYTF. CDR3 nucleotide sequence: TGTGCCAGCAGCCAAGGATCGTTTGTTTTGGACAGGTATGGCTACACCTTC. V gene TRBV3-1 (or the pseudogene TRBV3-2) combines with J gene TRBJ1-2; 7 nucleotides line up with TRBD1. The CDR3 sequence is 17 residues long. Per germline, CDR1 LGHDT and CDR2 YNNKEL (reference sequence). J gave up 5 bases and V 1 base, and 13 bases lay outside the gene matches.